The 12 T cell receptor beta chains in this list originate from one sample, sequenced in a study of cytomegalovirus exposure and HLA in healthy donors. The PCR used 60 Vbeta and 13 Jbeta primers. The method was immunoSEQ multiplex PCR; TCRdb's version includes in-frame clones alone and lacks a portion of them. The data hold 200,000 to 250,000 clones, with around 75% observed a single time. Sample: PBMCs. The receptors stem from a woman in her 30s in good health and CMV-seronegative.

The genes are TRBV6-1 and TRBJ2-2, with 11 bases that match TRBD2. Germline trimming cut 6 bases from V and 6 bases from J; bases unmatched to any gene: 3. This CDR3 contains 14 residues. CDR1 is MNHNS and CDR2 is SASEGT in the germline V gene. CDR3 sequence reads: CASRVAGGPGELFF. CDR3 DNA sequence: TGTGCCAGCAGGGTAGCGGGAGGGCCCGGGGAGCTGTTTTTT.

The chain employs TRBV7-8 and TRBJ2-7, with 7 nucleotides matching TRBD2. With 5 bases clipped from V and 12 bases from J, the junction kept 22 bases outside the gene matches. The germline gives CDR1 SGHVS, CDR2 FQNEAQ. There are 16 residues in the CDR3. The CDR3 is CASSEMREWLAEYLYF. CDR3 bases: TGTGCCAGCAGCGAGATGCGGGAGTGGCTAGCTGAGTATCTGTACTTC.

This clone is a singleton in its sample. The chain couples TRBV7-9 to TRBJ2-4; TRBD2 might be the D (5 bases). The CDR3 is made up of 12 amino acids. Germline V gives CDR1 SEHNR, CDR2 FQNEAQ (reference sequence). The V and J ends lost 9 bases and 3 bases respectively, with 9 bases between them. The CDR3 coding sequence is TGTGCCAGTTCTGAGGGCAAAAACATTCAGTACTTC. Its protein product is CASSEGKNIQYF. Based on the CDR3 plus reference TRBV7-9 and TRBJ2-4, the full variable domain is DTGVSQNPRHKITKRGQNVTFRCDPISEHNRLYWYRQTLGQGPEFLTYFQNEAQLEKSRLLSDRFSAERPKGSFSTLEIQRTEQGDSAMYLCASSEGKNIQYFGAGTRLSVL.

The chain employs TRBV6-6 and TRBJ1-6; D possibly corresponds to TRBD1 (5 bases). The ends were cut back, 2 bases at V and 10 bases at J, with 18 bases in the middle. The CDR3 sequence is 16 residues long. Per the germline V gene, CDR1 is MNHNY and CDR2 is SVGAGI (reference sequence). The CDR3 region has the DNA TGTGCCAGCAGTTACCAGGCAGGGAAAGTTGAGTCACCCCTCCACTTT. Protein product: CASSYQAGKVESPLHF.

The V and J genes are TRBV18 and TRBJ1-2; 8 bases are shared with TRBD1. Per germline, CDR1 KGHSH and CDR2 LQKENI. This CDR3 comprises 15 residues. The ends lost 2 bases at V and 4 bases at J; junction bases unmatched: 6. In DNA form, the CDR3 reads TGTGCCAGCTCACCATCGACAGGGGAGACCTATGGCTACACCTTC. Amino acids: CASSPSTGETYGYTF.

This sequence joins TRBV7-3 and TRBJ2-3, with 7 bases that match TRBD2. The germline CDR1 and CDR2 sequences are SGHTA and FQGTGA. V lost 2 bases to trimming and J lost 0 bases; unmatched junction nucleotides: 8. The CDR3 loop spans 17 amino acids. The CDR3 DNA reads as TGTGCCAGCAGCTTAGACGGAGCTAGCGGCAGCACAGATACGCAGTATTTT. Protein product: CASSLDGASGSTDTQYF.

The genes are TRBV16 and TRBJ2-6; 9 positions agree with TRBD2. The CDR3 has 18 residues. The V gene's germline CDR1 is KGHSY and CDR2 FQNENV. V lost 4 bases to trimming and J lost 5 bases; unmatched junction nucleotides: 12. This CDR3 reads CASSRSAGGSVWANVLTF. The CDR3, as DNA: TGTGCCAGCAGCCGATCAGCGGGAGGTTCAGTCTGGGCCAACGTCCTGACTTTC.

This chain uses TRBV6-5 with TRBJ2-5; 9 nucleotides match TRBD1. The CDR3 spans 13 residues. The V segment lost 5 bases and the J segment 5 bases; nucleotides outside the gene matches: 3. Germline assignment: CDR1 MNHEY and CDR2 SVGAGI. Here the CDR3 reads CASSGTGWETQYF. CDR3 nucleotide sequence: TGTGCCAGCAGTGGGACAGGGTGGGAGACCCAGTACTTC.

The chain employs TRBV2 and TRBJ2-5; TRBD2 aligns across 12 bases. J gave up 1 base and V 6 bases, and 6 bases lay outside the gene matches. The CDR3 extends over 16 amino acids. From germline, CDR1 is SNHLY and CDR2 FYNNEI. Here the CDR3 reads CASSDGLAGIQETQYF. The DNA of the CDR3 is TGTGCCAGCAGCGACGGACTAGCGGGGATCCAAGAGACCCAGTACTTC.

V is TRBV4-3 and J is TRBJ1-1; D is unresolved. V gave up 5 bases and J gave up 3 bases, with 7 bases separating them. In germline, CDR1 is LGHNA, CDR2 YSLEER. This CDR3 has 12 amino acids. For the CDR3, the DNA is TGCGCCAGCAGCTCGGTTGACACTGAAGCTTTCTTT. It specifies CASSSVDTEAFF.

J is TRBJ1-5 and V is TRBV6-5; 7 bases align to TRBD1. Germline V gene data show CDR1 as MNHEY and CDR2 as SVGAGI. This CDR3 is built from 14 residues. J lost 6 bases, V lost 5 bases, and 7 bases had no gene match. The CDR3, as DNA: TGTGCCAGCAGTGAGACCGGGGACAGTCAGCCCCAGCATTTT. Protein sequence: CASSETGDSQPQHF.

J is TRBJ2-2 and V is TRBV30, with D possibly TRBD1 on 6 matching bases. CDR3 length: 14 residues. Germline V gene data show CDR1 as GTSNPN and CDR2 as SVGIG (reference sequence). Trimming took 4 bases from V and 4 from J, leaving 13 bases between them. The CDR3 sequence: CAWTSGTPTGELFF. The CDR3 DNA follows: TGTGCCTGGACCTCCGGGACACCCACCGGGGAGCTGTTTTTT.